This entry concerns a single T cell receptor (beta chain). This entry is derived from a study of cytomegalovirus exposure and HLA in healthy donors. Study summary: Earlier, 200 million or so T cells were analyzed, and 117 million unique TCR beta sequences were found among them. There were 88 million or so unique TCRs (from HLA-typed donors) in an early data release. The study placed around 80% of its approximately 400 genotyped donors in the Caucasian-associated ancestry cluster.

The PCR was carried out with 60 Vbeta primers and 13 Jbeta primers. Generated by immunoSEQ multiplex PCR, the TCRdb table keeps only in-frame clones and is missing some. The table records about 220,000 clones, 65% to 75% of them present only once. The sequence derives from a woman aged 25 to 39 in good health and CMV-seronegative. The sample was PBMCs.

The CDR3 sequence is CSVVGSGANVLTF. Written as DNA, the CDR3 is TGCAGCGTTGTAGGGAGCGGGGCCAACGTCCTGACTTTC. This chain joins TRBV29-1 and TRBJ2-6; perhaps TRBD2 as D (5 bases). Germline V gives CDR1 SQVTM, CDR2 ANQGSEA. The CDR3 is 13 amino acids. V was trimmed by 4 bases and J by 4 bases, leaving 8 bases between them.